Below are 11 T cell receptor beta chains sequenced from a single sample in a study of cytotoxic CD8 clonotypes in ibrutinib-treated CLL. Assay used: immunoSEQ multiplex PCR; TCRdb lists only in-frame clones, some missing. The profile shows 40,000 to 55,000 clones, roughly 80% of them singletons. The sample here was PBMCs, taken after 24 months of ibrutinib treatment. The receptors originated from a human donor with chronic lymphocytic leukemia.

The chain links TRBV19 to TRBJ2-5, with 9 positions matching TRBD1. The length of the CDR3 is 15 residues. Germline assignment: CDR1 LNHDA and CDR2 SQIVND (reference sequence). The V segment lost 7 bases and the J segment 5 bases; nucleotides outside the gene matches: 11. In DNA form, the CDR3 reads TGTGCCAGTACCCCCTTGGGACAGGGATGGGAGACCCAGTACTTC. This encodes CASTPLGQGWETQYF.

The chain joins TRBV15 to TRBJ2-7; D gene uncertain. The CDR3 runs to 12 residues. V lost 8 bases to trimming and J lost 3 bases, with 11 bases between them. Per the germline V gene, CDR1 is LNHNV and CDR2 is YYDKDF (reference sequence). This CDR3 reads CATSISLYEQYF. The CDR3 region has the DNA TGTGCCACCTCCATCAGCCTCTACGAGCAGTACTTC.

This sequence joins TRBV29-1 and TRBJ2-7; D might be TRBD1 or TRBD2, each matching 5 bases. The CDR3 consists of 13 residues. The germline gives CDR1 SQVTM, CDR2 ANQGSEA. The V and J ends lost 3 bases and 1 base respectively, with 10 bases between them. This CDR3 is CSVEGVGSYEQYF. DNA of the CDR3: TGCAGCGTTGAGGGGGTCGGTTCCTACGAGCAGTACTTC.

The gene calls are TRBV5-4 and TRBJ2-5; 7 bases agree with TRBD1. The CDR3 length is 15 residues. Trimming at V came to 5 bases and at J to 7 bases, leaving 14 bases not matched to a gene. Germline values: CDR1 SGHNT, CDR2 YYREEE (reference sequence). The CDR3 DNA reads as TGTGCCAGCAGACCCGATAGGGGGCGGGTCGGGACCCAGTACTTC. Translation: CASRPDRGRVGTQYF.

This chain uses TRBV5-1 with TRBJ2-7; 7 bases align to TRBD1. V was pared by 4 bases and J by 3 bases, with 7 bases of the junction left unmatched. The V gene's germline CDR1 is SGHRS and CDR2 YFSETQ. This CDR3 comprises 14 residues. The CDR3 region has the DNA TGCGCCAGCAGCCAACCGGGACAGAACTACGAGCAGTACTTC. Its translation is CASSQPGQNYEQYF.

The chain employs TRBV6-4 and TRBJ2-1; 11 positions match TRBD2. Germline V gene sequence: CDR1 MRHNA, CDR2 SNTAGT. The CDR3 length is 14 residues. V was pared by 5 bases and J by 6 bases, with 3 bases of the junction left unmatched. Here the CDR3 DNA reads TGTGCCAGCAGTCCGGGACTAGCGGCCAATGAGCAGTTCTTC. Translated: CASSPGLAANEQFF.

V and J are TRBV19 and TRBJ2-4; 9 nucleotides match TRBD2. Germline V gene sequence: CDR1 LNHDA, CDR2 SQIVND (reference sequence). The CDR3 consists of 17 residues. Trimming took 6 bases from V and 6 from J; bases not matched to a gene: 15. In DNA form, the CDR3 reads TGTGCCAGTAGCCCGCGACTAGCGGAGGGCGAGGGAAACATTCAGTACTTC. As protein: CASSPRLAEGEGNIQYF.

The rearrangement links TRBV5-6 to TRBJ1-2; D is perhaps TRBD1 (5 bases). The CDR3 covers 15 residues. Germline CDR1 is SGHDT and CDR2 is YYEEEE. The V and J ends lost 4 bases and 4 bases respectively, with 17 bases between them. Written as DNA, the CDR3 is TGTGCCAGCAGCGAAAGAAGGGGCAGGAGCTATGGCTACACCTTC. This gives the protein CASSERRGRSYGYTF. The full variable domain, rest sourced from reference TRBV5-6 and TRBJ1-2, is DAGVTQSPTHLIKTRGQQVTLRCSPKSGHDTVSWYQQALGQGPQFIFQYYEEEERQRGNFPDRFSGHQFPNYSSELNVNALLLGDSALYLCASSERRGRSYGYTFGSGTRLTVV.

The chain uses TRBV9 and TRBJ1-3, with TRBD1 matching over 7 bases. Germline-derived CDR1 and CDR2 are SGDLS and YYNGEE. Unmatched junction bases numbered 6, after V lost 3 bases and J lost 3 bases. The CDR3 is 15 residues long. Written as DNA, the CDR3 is TGTGCCAGCAGCGGGAGACAGGGTGGTGGAAACACCATATATTTT. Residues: CASSGRQGGGNTIYF.

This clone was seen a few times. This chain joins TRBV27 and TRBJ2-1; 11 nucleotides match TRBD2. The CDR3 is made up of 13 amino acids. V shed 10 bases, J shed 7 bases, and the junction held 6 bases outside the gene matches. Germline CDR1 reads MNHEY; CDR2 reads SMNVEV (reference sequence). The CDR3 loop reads CATKPSGRNEQFF. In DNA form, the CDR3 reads TGTGCCACTAAACCTAGCGGGAGGAATGAGCAGTTCTTC.

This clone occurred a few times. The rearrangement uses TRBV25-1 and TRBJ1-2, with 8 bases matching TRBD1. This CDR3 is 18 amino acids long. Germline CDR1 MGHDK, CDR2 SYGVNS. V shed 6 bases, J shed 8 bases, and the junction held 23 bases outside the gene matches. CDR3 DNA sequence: TGTGCCAGCAGCACCCCTTTGGGGACAGGAACCCTTGTGGGAGGCTACACCTTC. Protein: CASSTPLGTGTLVGGYTF.